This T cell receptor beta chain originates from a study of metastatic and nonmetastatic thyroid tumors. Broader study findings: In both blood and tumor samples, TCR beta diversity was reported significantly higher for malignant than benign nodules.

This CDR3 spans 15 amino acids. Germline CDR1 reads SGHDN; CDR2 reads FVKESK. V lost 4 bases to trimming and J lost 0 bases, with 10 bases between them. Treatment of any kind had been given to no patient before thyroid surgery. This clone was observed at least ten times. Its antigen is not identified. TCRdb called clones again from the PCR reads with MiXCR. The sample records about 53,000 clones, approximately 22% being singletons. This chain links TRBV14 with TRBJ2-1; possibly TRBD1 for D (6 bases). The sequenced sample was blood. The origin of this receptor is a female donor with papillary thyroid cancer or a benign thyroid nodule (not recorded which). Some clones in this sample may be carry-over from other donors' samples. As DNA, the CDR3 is TGTGCCAGCAGCCGACAGGCCAGCTCCTACAATGAGCAGTTCTTC. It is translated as CASSRQASSYNEQFF. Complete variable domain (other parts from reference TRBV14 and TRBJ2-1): EAGVTQFPSHSVIEKGQTVTLRCDPISGHDNLYWYRRVMGKEIKFLLHFVKESKQDESGMPNNRFLAERTGGTYSTLKVQPAELEDSGVYFCASSRQASSYNEQFFGPGTRLTVL.